The 21 T cell receptor beta chains reported below all come from one sample, sequenced in a study of molecular identifiers for immune sequencing clone quantification. TCRdb independently ran MiXCR on the PCR reads; one entry per CDR3 protein. This table holds 300,000 to 350,000 distinct CDR3 sequences, about 22% found once. Sequenced sample: naive CD8+ T cells from blood, with Jurkat cell RNA spiked in. Subset defined: FACS-sorted CD8+CD4-CCR7+CD45RA+ naive T cells. The receptors shown here come from a human donor in good health. Some libraries in this study had Jurkat cell RNA spiked in.

Concerning this clonotype: Germline is not matched at one junction end, which may reflect a read error. The J gene is TRBJ1-4, the V gene TRBV6-2 or TRBV6-3; D unclear. This CDR3 has 12 residues. Germline V gene data show CDR1 as MNHEY and CDR2 as SVGEGT. The CDR3 coding sequence is TGTGCCAGCAGCCCTCTCAGCGGCAAACCGTTTTTT. It specifies CASSPLSGKPFF.

This clonotype was counted between two and nine times. The chain joins TRBV4-3 to TRBJ2-1; 8 bases match TRBD1. CDR3 size: 14 residues. V dropped 4 bases and J dropped 8; count of bases not matched to a gene: 7. CDR1 LGHNA and CDR2 YSLEER come from the germline V gene. The CDR3 DNA follows: TGCGCCAGCAGCCCACAACGGACAGGGTATGAGCAGTTCTTC. Translation: CASSPQRTGYEQFF.

This clonotype occurred a few times. The chain couples TRBV4-3 to TRBJ2-7; no clear D. V lost 0 bases and J 2 bases, leaving 11 bases between the germline ends. The CDR3 is 15 residues long. CDR1 is LGHNA, CDR2 YSLEER, per germline. CDR3 amino acids: CASSQDSGAPYEQYF. Written as DNA, the CDR3 is TGCGCCAGCAGCCAAGACTCAGGAGCCCCCTACGAGCAGTACTTC.

In this sample, this clonotype turned up many times. The chain recombines TRBV4-1 with TRBJ2-5; D gene unclear. CDR1 and CDR2 from the germline V gene are MGHRA and YSYEKL. The CDR3 consists of 15 residues. V shed 0 bases and J shed 3 bases, with 11 bases lying between them. The CDR3 protein is CASSQDRTRKETQYF. The CDR3 region has the DNA TGCGCCAGCAGCCAAGACCGAACACGCAAAGAGACCCAGTACTTC.

There are a few counts of this clonotype. This rearrangement joins TRBV20-1 to TRBJ2-7; 7 bases fit TRBD2. This CDR3 region has 14 residues. J lost 4 bases, V lost 3 bases, and 9 bases had no gene match. Germline lookup yields CDR1 DFQATT and CDR2 SNEGSKA (reference sequence). The CDR3: CSASSREEGYEQYF. In DNA form, the CDR3 reads TGCAGTGCTAGTAGTCGGGAGGAGGGATACGAGCAGTACTTC.

This clonotype was counted many times. The gene calls are TRBV29-1 and TRBJ1-1, with TRBD1 matching over 8 bases. V shed 3 bases and J 4 bases; nucleotides not matched to a gene: 1. The CDR3 runs to 12 residues. Germline V gene lookup returns CDR1 SQVTM and CDR2 ANQGSEA. The DNA of the CDR3 is TGCAGCGTTGAGACAGGGGCCACTGAAGCTTTCTTT. The encoded protein is CSVETGATEAFF.

A word on this clonotype: Being one base from a much bigger clone, this may be a read error. The chain couples TRBV28 to TRBJ2-7, with a weak D call TRBD2 (5 bases). Germline values: CDR1 MDHEN, CDR2 SYDVKM. This CDR3 has 13 residues. The CDR3 loop reads CASTLVPTEERYF. Written as DNA, the CDR3 is TGTGCCAGCACTCTAGTCCCTACGGAGGAGCGGTACTTC.

A note on this clonotype: A much larger clone is a single base away; this may be a read error. CDR3 in amino acids: CSARDMGRRGAEETQYF. CDR3 bases: TGCAGTGCTAGAGATATGGGTAGAAGGGGGGCCGAAGAGACCCAGTACTTC. The chain combines TRBV20-1 with TRBJ2-5; D could derive from TRBD1 or TRBD2 (6 bases each). The germline V gene encodes CDR1 DFQATT and CDR2 SNEGSKA (reference sequence). V was pared by 0 bases and J by 3 bases, with 20 bases between. This CDR3 has 17 amino acids.

The sample holds many counts of this clonotype. V is TRBV6-2 or TRBV6-3 and J is TRBJ1-2; the match to TRBD1 covers 11 bases. CDR1 and CDR2 (germline): MNHEY, SVGEGT. CDR3 length: 14 residues. The trim removed 7 bases at V and 7 bases at J, leaving 8 bases unmatched. CDR3 nucleotide sequence: TGTGCCAGCACCTCAGGACAGGGGGCGCGTGGCTACACCTTC. Translating gives CASTSGQGARGYTF.

Of note for this clonotype: This is likely a read error, given that the CDR3 carries no conserved phenylalanine or tryptophan at its end. The chain recombines TRBV7-9 with TRBJ2-7; D is ambiguous. There are 16 residues in the CDR3. The V gene's germline CDR1 is SEHNR and CDR2 FQNEAQ (reference sequence). V lost 8 bases to trimming and J lost 2 bases, with 22 bases between them. CDR3 in amino acids: CASGGPGYGLTYEQYS. The CDR3 DNA sequence: TGTGCCAGCGGCGGTCCGGGTTACGGGCTTACCTACGAGCAGTACTCC.

This clonotype was counted only a few times. The V call is TRBV7-9, the J call TRBJ2-3, with 8 bases matching TRBD2. Germline V gene sequence: CDR1 SEHNR, CDR2 FQNEAQ (reference sequence). The V and J ends lost 3 bases and 0 bases, in that order; junction bases with no gene match: 5. The CDR3 extends over 16 amino acids. The CDR3 is CASSFPGRASTDTQYF. The DNA for the CDR3 is TGTGCCAGCAGCTTCCCCGGGAGGGCCAGCACAGATACGCAGTATTTT.

As concerns this clonotype: This could be a read error, since a much larger clone is one nucleotide away. The chain has TRBV13 and TRBJ2-3, with D tentatively TRBD2 (7 bases). Germline CDR1 and CDR2: PRHDT and FYEKMQ (reference sequence). Trimming cost V 5 bases and J 5 bases, with 11 bases left between them. The CDR3 loop spans 13 amino acids. CDR3 bases: TGTGCCAGCAGCCTCGGGGGGCTAGATACGCAGTATTTT. Residues: CASSLGGLDTQYF.

This clonotype was picked up many times. V and J are TRBV6-5 and TRBJ2-7; the D is unclear. Germline V gene lookup returns CDR1 MNHEY and CDR2 SVGAGI. The CDR3 runs 16 residues. Trimming stripped 0 bases from V and 0 bases from J, with 12 bases between. CDR3 residues: CASSYSRQVSSYEQYF. The CDR3, as DNA: TGTGCCAGCAGTTACTCGAGGCAGGTGAGCTCCTACGAGCAGTACTTC.

This clonotype was recorded at least ten times. The genes are TRBV30 and TRBJ1-1, with no clear D. CDR3 length: 13 residues. The V and J ends lost 1 base and 1 base respectively, with 7 bases between them. From germline, CDR1 is GTSNPN and CDR2 SVGIG (reference sequence). The DNA for the CDR3 is TGTGCCTGGAGTGCCCCAGGGAACACTGAAGCTTTCTTT. Its translation: CAWSAPGNTEAFF.

V and J are TRBV3-2 and TRBJ1-5. TRBV3-2 is termed a pseudogene. The CDR3 has 19 residues. The CDR3 is CASSPRLQIGHLFSQPQHF. In DNA form, the CDR3 reads TGTGCCAGCAGCCCCCGTTTGCAGATCGGGCATCTTTTTTCTCAGCCCCAGCATTTT.

A note on this clonotype: A clone one base away is much larger, so this may be a read error. The rearrangement links TRBV25-1 to TRBJ1-5; TRBD1 is a possible D gene (5 bases). This CDR3 contains 14 residues. Germline V lookup: CDR1 MGHDK, CDR2 SYGVNS. The CDR3 loop is CASSESIGAGPQRF. CDR3 nucleotides: TGTGCCAGCAGTGAATCTATAGGGGCCGGGCCCCAGCGTTTT. Based on the CDR3 plus reference TRBV25-1 and TRBJ1-5, the full variable domain is EADIYQTPRYLVIGTGKKITLECSQTMGHDKMYWYQQDPGMELHLIHYSYGVNSTEKGDLSSESTVSRIRTEHFPLTLESARPSHTSQYLCASSESIGAGPQRFGDGTRLSIL.

With respect to this clonotype: A much larger clonotype is one base distant, so this may be a read error. V usage is TRBV14 and J usage is TRBJ2-3, with 9 bases aligning to TRBD1. Germline V gene sequence: CDR1 SGHDN, CDR2 FVKESK. CDR3 length equals 16 residues. The CDR3 is CVSSQGQGFWTDTQYF. The CDR3 DNA follows: TGTGTCAGCAGCCAAGGACAGGGGTTTTGGACAGATACGCAGTATTTT.

In this sample, this clonotype turned up a few times. The chain joins TRBV6-2 or TRBV6-3 to TRBJ1-5; 8 bases align to TRBD1. Trimming at V came to 4 bases and at J to 5 bases, leaving 7 bases not matched to a gene. CDR3 size: 15 residues. Per germline, CDR1 MNHEY and CDR2 SVGEGT. CDR3 sequence: CASSCSGGRDQPQHF. The CDR3 region has the DNA TGTGCCAGCAGTTGCTCAGGGGGCAGGGATCAGCCCCAGCATTTT.

This clonotype has more than one count but fewer than ten. The V call is TRBV19, the J call TRBJ2-7, with 8 positions matching TRBD2. The CDR3 is made up of 16 amino acids. Germline V lookup: CDR1 LNHDA, CDR2 SQIVND (reference sequence). The trim removed 3 bases at V and 4 bases at J, leaving 11 bases unmatched. The CDR3 DNA is TGTGCCAGTAGTATTAGGTCCAGCGGGAGCGCGTACGAGCAGTACTTC. It specifies CASSIRSSGSAYEQYF.

This clonotype has more than one count but fewer than ten. The rearrangement links TRBV2 to TRBJ2-3; D assignment may be TRBD1 or TRBD2 (6 bases each). Trimming shortened V by 4 bases and J by 2 bases, and 19 bases separated the two germline ends. The CDR3 is 17 residues long. The germline V gene encodes CDR1 SNHLY and CDR2 FYNNEI. CDR3 nucleotide sequence: TGTGCCAGCAGTGTCTCCGTAGCGGACAGATACACAGATACGCAGTATTTT. Protein product: CASSVSVADRYTDTQYF. Supplemented by reference TRBV2 and TRBJ2-3, the full variable domain reads EPEVTQTPSHQVTQMGQEVILRCVPISNHLYFYWYRQILGQKVEFLVSFYNNEISEKSEIFDDQFSVERPDGSNFTLKIRSTKLEDSAMYFCASSVSVADRYTDTQYFGPGTRLTVL.

This clonotype came up many times. V usage is TRBV3-1 and J usage is TRBJ1-1; D may be TRBD1 (5 bases). Germline V lookup: CDR1 LGHDT, CDR2 YNNKEL (reference sequence). V lost 0 bases, J lost 5 bases, and 10 bases lay in between. CDR3 length: 14 residues. In nucleotides, the CDR3 is TGTGCCAGCAGCCAAGATACGGGGGGGACTGAAGCTTTCTTT. It is translated as CASSQDTGGTEAFF.